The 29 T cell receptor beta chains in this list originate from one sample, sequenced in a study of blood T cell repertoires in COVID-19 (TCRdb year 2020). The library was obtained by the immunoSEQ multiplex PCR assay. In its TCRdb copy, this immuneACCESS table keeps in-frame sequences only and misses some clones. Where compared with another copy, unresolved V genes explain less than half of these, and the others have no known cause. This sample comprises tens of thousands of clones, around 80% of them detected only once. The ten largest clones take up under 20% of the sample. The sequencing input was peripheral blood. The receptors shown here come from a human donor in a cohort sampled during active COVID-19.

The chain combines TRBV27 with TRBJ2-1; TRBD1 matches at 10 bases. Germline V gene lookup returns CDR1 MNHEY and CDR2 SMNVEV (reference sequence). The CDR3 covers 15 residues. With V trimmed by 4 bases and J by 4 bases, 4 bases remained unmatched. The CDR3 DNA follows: TGTGCCAGCAGTTGGGGACAGGGGAGATACAATGAGCAGTTCTTC. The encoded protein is CASSWGQGRYNEQFF.

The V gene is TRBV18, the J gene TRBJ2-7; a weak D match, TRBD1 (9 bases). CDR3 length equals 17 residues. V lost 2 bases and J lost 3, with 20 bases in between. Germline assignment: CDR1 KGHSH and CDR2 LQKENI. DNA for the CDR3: TGTGCCAGCTCACCAGGGACAGGGAGAACTAGCGGCTACGAGCAGTACTTC. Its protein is CASSPGTGRTSGYEQYF.

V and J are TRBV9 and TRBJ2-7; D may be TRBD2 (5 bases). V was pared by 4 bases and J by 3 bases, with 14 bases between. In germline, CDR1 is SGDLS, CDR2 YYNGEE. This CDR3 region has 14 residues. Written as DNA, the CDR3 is TGTGCCAGCAGCCCCGGAGTAGGAGGCTACGAGCAGTACTTC. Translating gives CASSPGVGGYEQYF.

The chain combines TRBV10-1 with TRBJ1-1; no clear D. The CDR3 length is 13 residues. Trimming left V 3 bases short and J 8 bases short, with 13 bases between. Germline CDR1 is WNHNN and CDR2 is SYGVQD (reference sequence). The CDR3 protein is CASSDSSAEEAFF. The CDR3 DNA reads TGCGCCAGCAGTGACAGTTCTGCAGAAGAAGCTTTCTTT.

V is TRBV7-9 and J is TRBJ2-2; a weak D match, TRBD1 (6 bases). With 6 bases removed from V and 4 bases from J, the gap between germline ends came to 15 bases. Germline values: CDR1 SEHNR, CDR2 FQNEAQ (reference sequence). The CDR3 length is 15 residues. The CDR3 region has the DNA TGTGCCAGCAGTAATAGGCAGGGGTTCACCGGGGAGCTGTTTTTT. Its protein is CASSNRQGFTGELFF.

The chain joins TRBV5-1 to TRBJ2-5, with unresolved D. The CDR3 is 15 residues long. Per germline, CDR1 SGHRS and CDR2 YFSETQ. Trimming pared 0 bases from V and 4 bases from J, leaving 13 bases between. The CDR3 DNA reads TGCGCCAGCAGCTTGGGCCTACTCCGGAGAGAGACCCAGTACTTC. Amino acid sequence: CASSLGLLRRETQYF. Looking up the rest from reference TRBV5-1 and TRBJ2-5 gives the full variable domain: KAGVTQTPRYLIKTRGQQVTLSCSPISGHRSVSWYQQTPGQGLQFLFEYFSETQRNKGNFPGRFSGRQFSNSRSEMNVSTLELGDSALYLCASSLGLLRRETQYFGPGTRLLVL.

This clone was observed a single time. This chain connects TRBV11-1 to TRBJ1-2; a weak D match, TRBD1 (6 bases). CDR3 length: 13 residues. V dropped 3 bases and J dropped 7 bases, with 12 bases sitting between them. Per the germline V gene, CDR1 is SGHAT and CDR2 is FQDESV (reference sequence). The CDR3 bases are TGTGCCAGCAGCTTTAACTCAGGGGTTGGCTACACCTTC. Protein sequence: CASSFNSGVGYTF. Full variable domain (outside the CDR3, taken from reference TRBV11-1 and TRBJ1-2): EAEVAQSPRYKITEKSQAVAFWCDPISGHATLYWYRQILGQGPELLVQFQDESVVDDSQLPKDRFSAERLKGVDSTLKIQPAELGDSAMYLCASSFNSGVGYTFGSGTRLTVV.

CDR3 loop: CASSSLPYEQYF. The CDR3 DNA follows: TGTGCCAGCAGTTCCCTACCATACGAGCAGTACTTC. The chain uses TRBV12-3 or TRBV12-4 and TRBJ2-7; D unclear. Trimming took off 4 bases at V and 4 bases at J, with 8 bases between the two ends. This CDR3 has 12 residues.

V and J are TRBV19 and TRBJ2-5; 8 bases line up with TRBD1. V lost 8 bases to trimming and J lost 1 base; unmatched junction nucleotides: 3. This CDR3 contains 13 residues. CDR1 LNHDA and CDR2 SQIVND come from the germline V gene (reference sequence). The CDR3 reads CASGQGVQETQYF. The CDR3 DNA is TGTGCCAGTGGACAGGGCGTCCAAGAGACCCAGTACTTC.

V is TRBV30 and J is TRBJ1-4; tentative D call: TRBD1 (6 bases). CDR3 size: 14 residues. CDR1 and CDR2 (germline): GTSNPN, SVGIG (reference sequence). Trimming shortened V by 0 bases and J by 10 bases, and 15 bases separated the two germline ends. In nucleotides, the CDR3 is TGTGCCTGGAGTGTATTGGACAGCCGGGGAAAACTGTTTTTT. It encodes CAWSVLDSRGKLFF. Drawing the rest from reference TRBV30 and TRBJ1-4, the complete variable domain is SQTIHQWPATLVQPVGSPLSLECTVEGTSNPNLYWYRQAAGRGLQLLFYSVGIGQISSEVPQNLSASRPQDRQFILSSKKLLLSDSGFYLCAWSVLDSRGKLFFGSGTQLSVL.

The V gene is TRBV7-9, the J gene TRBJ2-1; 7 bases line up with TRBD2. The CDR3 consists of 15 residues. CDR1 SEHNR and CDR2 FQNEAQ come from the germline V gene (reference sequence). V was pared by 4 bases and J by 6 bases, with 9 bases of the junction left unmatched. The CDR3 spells CASSYPGLVSNEQFF. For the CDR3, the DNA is TGTGCCAGCAGCTATCCAGGACTAGTAAGCAATGAGCAGTTCTTC.

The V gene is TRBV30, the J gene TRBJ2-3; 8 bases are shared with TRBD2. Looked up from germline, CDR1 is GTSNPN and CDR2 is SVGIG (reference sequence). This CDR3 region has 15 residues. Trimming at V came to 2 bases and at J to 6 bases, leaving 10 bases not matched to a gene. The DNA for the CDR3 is TGTGCCTGGAGTAAGGCGGGGGGCCAACCGGATACGCAGTATTTT. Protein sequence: CAWSKAGGQPDTQYF.

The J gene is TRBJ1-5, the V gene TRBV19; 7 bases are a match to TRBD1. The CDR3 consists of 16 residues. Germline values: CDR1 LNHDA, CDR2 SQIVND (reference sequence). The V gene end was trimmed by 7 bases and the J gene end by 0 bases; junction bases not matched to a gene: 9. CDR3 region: CASNSGTVYSNQPQHF. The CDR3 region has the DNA TGTGCCAGTAACTCCGGGACAGTTTATAGCAATCAGCCCCAGCATTTT.

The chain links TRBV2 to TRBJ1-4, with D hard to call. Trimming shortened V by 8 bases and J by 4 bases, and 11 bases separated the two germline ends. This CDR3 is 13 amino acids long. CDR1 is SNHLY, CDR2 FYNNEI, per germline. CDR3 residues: CASSTDVNEKLFF. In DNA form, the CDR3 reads TGTGCCAGCTCTACAGACGTTAATGAAAAACTGTTTTTT.

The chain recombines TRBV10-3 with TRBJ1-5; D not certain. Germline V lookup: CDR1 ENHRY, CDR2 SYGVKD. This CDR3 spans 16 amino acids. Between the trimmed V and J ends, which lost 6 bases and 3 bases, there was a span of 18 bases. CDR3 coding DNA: TGTGCCATCAGCCCCGGAGGGTTGGCTCTCAATCAGCCCCAGCATTTT. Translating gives CAISPGGLALNQPQHF.

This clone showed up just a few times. CDR3 protein: CASSEGIQAALKQYF. CDR3 DNA: TGTGCCAGCAGTGAAGGCATTCAGGCCGCGCTTAAGCAGTACTTC. V is TRBV6-1 and J is TRBJ2-7; D uncertain. This CDR3 is 15 amino acids long. The ends were cut back, 1 base at V and 8 bases at J, with 18 bases in the middle. In germline, CDR1 is MNHNS, CDR2 SASEGT.

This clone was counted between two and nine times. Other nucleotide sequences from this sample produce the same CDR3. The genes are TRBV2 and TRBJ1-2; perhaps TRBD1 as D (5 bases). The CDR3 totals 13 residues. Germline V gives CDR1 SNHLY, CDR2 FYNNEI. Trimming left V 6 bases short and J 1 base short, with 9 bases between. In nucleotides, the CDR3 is TGTGCCAGCAGCGTAGACAGTAACTATGGCTACACCTTC. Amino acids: CASSVDSNYGYTF.

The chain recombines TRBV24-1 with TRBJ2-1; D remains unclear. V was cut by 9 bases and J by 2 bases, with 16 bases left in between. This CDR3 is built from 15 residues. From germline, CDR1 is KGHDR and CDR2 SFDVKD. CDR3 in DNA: TGTGCCACCGCGCCAGGTCATTCAACCTACAATGAGCAGTTCTTC. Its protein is CATAPGHSTYNEQFF.

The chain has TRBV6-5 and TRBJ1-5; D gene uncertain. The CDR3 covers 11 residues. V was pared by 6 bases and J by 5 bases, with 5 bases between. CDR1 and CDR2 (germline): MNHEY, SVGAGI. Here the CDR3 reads CASRQYQPQHF. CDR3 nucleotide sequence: TGTGCCAGCAGACAGTATCAGCCCCAGCATTTT.

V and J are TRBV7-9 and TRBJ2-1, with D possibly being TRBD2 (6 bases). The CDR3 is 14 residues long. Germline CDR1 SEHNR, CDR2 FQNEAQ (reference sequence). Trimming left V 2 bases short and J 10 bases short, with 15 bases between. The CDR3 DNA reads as TGTGCCAGCAGCTTATTCGTTGGGACTCAGGAGCAGTTCTTC. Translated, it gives CASSLFVGTQEQFF.

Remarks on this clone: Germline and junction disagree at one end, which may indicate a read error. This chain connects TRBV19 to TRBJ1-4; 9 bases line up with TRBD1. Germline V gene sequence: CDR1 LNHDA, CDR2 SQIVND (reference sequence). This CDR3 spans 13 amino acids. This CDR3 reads CASSIGNTGGEVF. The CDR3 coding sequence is TGTGCCAGTAGTATAGGAAACACAGGGGGCGAAGTTTTT.

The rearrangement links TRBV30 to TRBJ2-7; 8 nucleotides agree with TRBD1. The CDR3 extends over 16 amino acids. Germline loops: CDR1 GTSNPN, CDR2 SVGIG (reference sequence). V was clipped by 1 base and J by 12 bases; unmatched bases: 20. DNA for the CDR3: TGTGCCTGGAGTGCTCAAACTGCCCAGGGGGCGGGCGTGATGTACTTC. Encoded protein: CAWSAQTAQGAGVMYF.

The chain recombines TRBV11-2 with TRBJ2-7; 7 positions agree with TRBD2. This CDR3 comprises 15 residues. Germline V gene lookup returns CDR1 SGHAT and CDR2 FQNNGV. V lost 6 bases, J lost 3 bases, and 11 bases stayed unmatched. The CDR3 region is CASSLSERGYYEQYF. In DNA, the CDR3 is TGTGCCAGCAGTCTCAGCGAGCGGGGATACTACGAGCAGTACTTC.

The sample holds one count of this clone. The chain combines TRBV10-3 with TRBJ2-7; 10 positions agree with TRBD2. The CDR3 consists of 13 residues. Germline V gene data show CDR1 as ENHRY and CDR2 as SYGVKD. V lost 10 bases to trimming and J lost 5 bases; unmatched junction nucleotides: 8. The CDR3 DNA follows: TGTGCCACACGTTTAGCGGGGGGACACGAGCAGTACTTC. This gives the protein CATRLAGGHEQYF.

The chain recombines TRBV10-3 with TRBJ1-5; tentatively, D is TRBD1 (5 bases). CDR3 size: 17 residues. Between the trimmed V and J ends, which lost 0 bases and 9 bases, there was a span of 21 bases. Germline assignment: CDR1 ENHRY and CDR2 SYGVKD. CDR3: CAISESTDSLGGGPQHF. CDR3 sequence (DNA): TGTGCCATCAGTGAGTCAACCGACAGTCTCGGGGGGGGGCCCCAGCATTTT.

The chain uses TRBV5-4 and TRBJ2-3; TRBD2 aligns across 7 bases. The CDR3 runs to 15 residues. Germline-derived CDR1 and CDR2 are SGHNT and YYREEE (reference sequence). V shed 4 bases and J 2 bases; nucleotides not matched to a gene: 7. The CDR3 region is CASSARRGSTDTQYF. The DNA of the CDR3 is TGTGCCAGCAGCGCAAGGCGGGGGTCCACAGATACGCAGTATTTT.

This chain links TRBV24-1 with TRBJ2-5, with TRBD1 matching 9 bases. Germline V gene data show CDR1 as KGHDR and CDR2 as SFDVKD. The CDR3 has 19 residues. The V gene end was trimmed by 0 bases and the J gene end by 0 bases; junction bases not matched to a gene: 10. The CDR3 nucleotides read TGTGCCACCAGTGATTTGGGGGGCAACCGGGACAGGGACCAAGAGACCCAGTACTTC. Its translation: CATSDLGGNRDRDQETQYF.

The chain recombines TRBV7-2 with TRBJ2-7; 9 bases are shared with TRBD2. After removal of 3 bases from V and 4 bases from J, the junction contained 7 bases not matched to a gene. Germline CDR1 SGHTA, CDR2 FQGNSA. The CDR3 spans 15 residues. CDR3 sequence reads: CASSFFAGGLYEQYF. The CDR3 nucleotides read TGTGCCAGCAGCTTCTTTGCGGGGGGGTTGTACGAGCAGTACTTC.

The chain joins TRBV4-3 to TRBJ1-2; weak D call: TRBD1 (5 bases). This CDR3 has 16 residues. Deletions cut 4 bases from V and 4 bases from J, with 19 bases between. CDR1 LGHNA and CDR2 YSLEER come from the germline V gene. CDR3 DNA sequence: TGCGCCAGCAGCCCCTATACAGGCGACAGCGTCTATGGCTACACCTTC. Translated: CASSPYTGDSVYGYTF.